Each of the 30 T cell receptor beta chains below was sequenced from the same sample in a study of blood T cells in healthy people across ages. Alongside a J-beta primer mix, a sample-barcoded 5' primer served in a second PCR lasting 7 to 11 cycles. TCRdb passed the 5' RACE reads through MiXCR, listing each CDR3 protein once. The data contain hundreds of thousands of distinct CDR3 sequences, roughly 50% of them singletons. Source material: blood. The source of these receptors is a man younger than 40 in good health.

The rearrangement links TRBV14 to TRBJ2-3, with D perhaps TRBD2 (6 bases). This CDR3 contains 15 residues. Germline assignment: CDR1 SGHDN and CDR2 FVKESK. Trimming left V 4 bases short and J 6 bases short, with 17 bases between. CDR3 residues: CASSPPGLFGDTQYF. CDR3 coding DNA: TGTGCCAGCAGCCCCCCGGGACTTTTCGGGGATACGCAGTATTTT.

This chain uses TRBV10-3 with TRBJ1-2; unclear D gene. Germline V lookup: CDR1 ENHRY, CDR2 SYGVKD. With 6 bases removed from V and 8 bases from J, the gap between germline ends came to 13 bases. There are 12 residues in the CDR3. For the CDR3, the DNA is TGTGCCATCAGCGAGAGTATGAGGGGCTACACCTTC. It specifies CAISESMRGYTF.

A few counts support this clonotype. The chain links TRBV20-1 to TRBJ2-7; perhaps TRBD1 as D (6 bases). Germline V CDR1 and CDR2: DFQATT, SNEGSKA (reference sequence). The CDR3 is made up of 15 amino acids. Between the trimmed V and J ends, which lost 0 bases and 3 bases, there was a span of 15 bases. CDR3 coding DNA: TGCAGTGCTAGAGAGGGATGTACAGGGTACTACGAGCAGTACTTC. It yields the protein CSAREGCTGYYEQYF.

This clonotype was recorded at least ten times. CDR3 in amino acids: CASRTSGEETQYF. In DNA form, the CDR3 reads TGTGCCAGCAGGACTAGCGGGGAAGAGACCCAGTACTTC. The V call is TRBV4-2, the J call TRBJ2-5; 11 positions match TRBD2. V lost 6 bases, J lost 3 bases, and 0 bases stayed unmatched. The CDR3 is 13 amino acids. Per the germline V gene, CDR1 is LGHNA and CDR2 is YNFKEQ.

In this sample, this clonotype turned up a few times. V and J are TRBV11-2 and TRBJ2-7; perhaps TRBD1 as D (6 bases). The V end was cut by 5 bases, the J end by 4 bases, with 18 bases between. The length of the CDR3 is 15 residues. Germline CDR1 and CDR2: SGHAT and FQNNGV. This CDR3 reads CASSINPLTGYEQYF. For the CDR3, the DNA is TGTGCCAGCAGCATAAACCCCCTTACAGGGTACGAGCAGTACTTC.

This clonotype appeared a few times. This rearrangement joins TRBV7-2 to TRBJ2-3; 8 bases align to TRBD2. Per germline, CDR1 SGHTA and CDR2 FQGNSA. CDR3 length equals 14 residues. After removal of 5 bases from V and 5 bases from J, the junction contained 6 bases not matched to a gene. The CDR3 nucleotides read TGTGCCAGCAGCCCCGGGACTAGTGTAGATACGCAGTATTTT. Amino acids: CASSPGTSVDTQYF. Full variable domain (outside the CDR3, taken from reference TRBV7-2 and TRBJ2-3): GAGVSQSPSNKVTEKGKDVELRCDPISGHTALYWYRQSLGQGLEFLIYFQGNSAPDKSGLPSDRFSAERTGGSVSTLTIQRTQQEDSAVYLCASSPGTSVDTQYFGPGTRLTVL.

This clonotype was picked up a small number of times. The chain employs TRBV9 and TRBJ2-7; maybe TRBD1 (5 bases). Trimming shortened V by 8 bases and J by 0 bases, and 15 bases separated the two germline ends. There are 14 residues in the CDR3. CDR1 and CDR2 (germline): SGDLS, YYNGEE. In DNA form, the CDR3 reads TGTGCCAGTTCCTACAGGTTGAGCTCCTACGAGCAGTACTTC. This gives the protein CASSYRLSSYEQYF.

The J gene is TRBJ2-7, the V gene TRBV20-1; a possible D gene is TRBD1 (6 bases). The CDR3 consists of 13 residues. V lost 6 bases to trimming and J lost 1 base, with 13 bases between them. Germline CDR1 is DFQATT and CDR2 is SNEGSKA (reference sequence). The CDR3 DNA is TGCAGTGCAAACAGGGTCCTTTCCTACGAGCAGTACTTC. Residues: CSANRVLSYEQYF.

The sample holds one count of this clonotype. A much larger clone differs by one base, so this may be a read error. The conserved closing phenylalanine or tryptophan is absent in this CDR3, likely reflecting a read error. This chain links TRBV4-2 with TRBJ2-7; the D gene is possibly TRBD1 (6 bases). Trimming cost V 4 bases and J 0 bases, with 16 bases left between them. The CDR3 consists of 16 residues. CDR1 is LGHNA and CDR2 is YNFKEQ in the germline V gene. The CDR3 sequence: CASSLNRASDSYEQYL. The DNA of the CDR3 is TGTGCCAGCAGCCTGAACAGGGCATCGGACTCCTACGAGCAGTACCTC.

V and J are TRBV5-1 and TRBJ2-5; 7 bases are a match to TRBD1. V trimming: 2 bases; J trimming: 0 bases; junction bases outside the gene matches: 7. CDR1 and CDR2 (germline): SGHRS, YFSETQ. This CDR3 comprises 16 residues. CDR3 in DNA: TGCGCCAGCAGCTTTTGGGGACAGAAAGACCAAGAGACCCAGTACTTC. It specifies CASSFWGQKDQETQYF.

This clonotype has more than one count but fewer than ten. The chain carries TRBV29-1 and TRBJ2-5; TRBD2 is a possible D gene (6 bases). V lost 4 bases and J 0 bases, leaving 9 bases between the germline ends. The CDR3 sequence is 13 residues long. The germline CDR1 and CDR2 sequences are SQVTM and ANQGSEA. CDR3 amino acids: CSVVGGDQETQYF. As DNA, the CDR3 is TGCAGCGTTGTCGGAGGGGACCAAGAGACCCAGTACTTC.

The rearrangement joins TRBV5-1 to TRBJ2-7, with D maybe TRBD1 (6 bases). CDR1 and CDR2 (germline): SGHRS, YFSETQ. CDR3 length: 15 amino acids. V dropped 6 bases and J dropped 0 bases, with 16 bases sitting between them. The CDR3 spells CASNQGHSSSYEQYF. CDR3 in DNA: TGCGCCAGCAACCAGGGGCACAGCAGCTCCTACGAGCAGTACTTC.

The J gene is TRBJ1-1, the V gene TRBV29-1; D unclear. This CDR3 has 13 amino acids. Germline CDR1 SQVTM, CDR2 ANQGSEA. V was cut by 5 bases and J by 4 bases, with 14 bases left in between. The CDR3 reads CSVRAGGGTEAFF. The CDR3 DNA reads TGCAGCGTTCGGGCGGGAGGAGGCACTGAAGCTTTCTTT.

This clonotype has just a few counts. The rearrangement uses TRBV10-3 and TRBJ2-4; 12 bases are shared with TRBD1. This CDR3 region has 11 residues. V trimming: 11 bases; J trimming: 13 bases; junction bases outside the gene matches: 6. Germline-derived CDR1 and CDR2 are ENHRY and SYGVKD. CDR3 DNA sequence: TGTGCCGGGACAGGGGGCCGGGAGCAGTACTTC. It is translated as CAGTGGREQYF.

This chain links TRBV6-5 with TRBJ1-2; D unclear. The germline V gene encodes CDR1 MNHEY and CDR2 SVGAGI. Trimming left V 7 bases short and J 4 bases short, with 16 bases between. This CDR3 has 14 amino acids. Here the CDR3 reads CASTPYIGAYGYTF. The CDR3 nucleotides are TGTGCCAGCACCCCTTATATAGGCGCCTATGGCTACACCTTC.

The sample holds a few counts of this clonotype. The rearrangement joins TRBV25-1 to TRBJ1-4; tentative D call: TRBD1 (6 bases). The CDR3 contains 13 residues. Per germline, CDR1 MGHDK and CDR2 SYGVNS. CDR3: CGGWTATNEKLFF. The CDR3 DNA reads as TGTGGGGGCTGGACAGCAACTAATGAAAAACTGTTTTTT.

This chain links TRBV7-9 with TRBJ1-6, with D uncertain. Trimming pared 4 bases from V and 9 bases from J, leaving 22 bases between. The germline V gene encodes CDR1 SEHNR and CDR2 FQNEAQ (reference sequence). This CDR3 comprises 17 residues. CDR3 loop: CASSSHDLKGKGSPLHF. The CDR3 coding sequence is TGTGCCAGCAGCTCCCACGACCTTAAAGGGAAGGGTTCACCCCTCCACTTT.

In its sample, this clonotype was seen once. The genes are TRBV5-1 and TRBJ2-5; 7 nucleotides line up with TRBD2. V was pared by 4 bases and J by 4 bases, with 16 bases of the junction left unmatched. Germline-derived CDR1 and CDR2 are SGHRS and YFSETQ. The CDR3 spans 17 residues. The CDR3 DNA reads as TGCGCCAGCAGCGGGAGCGGAGAACGGGGGGAGGGAGAGACCCAGTACTTC. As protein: CASSGSGERGEGETQYF.

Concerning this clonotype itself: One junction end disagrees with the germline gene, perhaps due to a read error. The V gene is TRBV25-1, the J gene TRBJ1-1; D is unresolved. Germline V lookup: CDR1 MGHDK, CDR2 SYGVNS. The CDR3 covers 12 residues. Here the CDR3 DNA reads TGTGCCAGCGGTGACACGAACACTGAAGCTTTCTTT. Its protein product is CASGDTNTEAFF.

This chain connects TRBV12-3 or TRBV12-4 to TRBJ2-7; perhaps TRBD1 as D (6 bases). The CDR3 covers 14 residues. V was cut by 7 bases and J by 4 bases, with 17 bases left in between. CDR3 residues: CASTKQGRGYEQYF. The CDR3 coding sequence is TGTGCCAGCACCAAACAGGGAAGAGGATACGAGCAGTACTTC.

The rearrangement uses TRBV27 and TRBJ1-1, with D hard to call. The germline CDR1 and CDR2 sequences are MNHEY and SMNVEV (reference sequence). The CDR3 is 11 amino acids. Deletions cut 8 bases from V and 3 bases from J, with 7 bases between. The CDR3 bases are TGTGCCAGCCGACAAGACACTGAAGCTTTCTTT. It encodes CASRQDTEAFF.

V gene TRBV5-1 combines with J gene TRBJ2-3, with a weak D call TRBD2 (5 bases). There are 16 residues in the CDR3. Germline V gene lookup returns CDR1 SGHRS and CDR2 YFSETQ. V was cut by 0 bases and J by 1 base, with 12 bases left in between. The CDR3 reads CASSLVASRRTDTQYF. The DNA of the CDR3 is TGCGCCAGCAGCTTGGTGGCTAGCCGACGCACAGATACGCAGTATTTT.

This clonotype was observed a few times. CDR3 amino acids: CASKVGGLHSIGEQYF. The CDR3 DNA follows: TGTGCCAGCAAAGTAGGGGGGCTTCACTCTATCGGCGAGCAGTACTTC. V and J are TRBV6-2 or TRBV6-3 and TRBJ2-7; either TRBD1 or TRBD2 may fit D (6 bases each). Germline CDR1 MNHEY, CDR2 SVGEGT. V lost 7 bases and J lost 6, with 25 bases in between. The CDR3 is made up of 16 amino acids.

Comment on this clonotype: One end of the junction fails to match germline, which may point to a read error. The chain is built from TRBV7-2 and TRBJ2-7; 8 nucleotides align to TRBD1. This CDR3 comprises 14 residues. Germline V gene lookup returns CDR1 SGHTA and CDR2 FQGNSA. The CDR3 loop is CAGSNDRGSYEQYF. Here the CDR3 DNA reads TGTGCCGGCAGCAACGACAGGGGCTCCTACGAGCAGTACTTC.

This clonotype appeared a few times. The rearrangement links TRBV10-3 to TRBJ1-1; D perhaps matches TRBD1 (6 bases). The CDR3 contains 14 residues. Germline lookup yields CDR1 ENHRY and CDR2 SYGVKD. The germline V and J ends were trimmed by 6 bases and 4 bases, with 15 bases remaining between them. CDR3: CAISHPTGSTEAFF. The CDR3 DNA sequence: TGTGCCATCAGCCACCCGACAGGATCCACTGAAGCTTTCTTT.

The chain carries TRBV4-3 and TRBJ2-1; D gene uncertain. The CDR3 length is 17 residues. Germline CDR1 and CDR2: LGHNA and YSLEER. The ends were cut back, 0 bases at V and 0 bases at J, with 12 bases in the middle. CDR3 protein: CASSQEPAISSYNEQFF. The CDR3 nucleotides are TGCGCCAGCAGCCAAGAGCCGGCGATAAGCTCCTACAATGAGCAGTTCTTC.

The CDR3 region is CASSYETYYGYTF. The CDR3 DNA reads as TGTGCCAGCAGTTACGAGACATATTATGGCTACACCTTC. This chain uses TRBV6-6 with TRBJ1-2, with D unclear. The CDR3 has 13 residues. Trimming pared 2 bases from V and 5 bases from J, leaving 9 bases between. CDR1 and CDR2 (germline): MNHNY, SVGAGI (reference sequence).

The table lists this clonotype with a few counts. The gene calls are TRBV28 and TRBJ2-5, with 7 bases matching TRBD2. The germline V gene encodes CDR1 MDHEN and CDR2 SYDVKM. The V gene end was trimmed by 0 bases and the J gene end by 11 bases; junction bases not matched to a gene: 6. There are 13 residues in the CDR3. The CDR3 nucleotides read TGTGCCAGCAGTTTATGGCCTCGGGGGGAGCAGTACTTC. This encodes CASSLWPRGEQYF.

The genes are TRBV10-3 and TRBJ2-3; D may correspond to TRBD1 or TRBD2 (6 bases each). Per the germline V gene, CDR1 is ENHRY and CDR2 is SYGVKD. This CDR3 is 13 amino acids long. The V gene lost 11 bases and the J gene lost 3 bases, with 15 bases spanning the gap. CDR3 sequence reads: CAYGGGDTDTQYF. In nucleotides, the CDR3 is TGTGCCTACGGGGGCGGGGATACAGATACGCAGTATTTT.

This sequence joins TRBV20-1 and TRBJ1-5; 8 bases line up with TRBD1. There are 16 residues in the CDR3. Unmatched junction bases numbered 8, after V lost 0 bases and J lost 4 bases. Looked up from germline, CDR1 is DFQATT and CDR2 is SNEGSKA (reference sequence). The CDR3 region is CSAREATGDRNQPQHF. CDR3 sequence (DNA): TGCAGTGCTAGAGAGGCGACAGGGGATAGGAATCAGCCCCAGCATTTT.